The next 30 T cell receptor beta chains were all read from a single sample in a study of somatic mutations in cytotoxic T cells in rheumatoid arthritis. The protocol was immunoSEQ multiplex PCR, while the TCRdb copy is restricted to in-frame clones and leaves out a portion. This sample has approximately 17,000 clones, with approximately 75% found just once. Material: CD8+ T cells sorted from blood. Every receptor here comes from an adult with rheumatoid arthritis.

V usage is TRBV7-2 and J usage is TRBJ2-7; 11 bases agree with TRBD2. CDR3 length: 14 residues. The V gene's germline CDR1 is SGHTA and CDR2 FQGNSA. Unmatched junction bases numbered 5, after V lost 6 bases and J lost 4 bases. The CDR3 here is CASSSSSGRYEQYF. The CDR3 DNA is TGTGCCAGCAGTTCATCTAGCGGGAGGTACGAGCAGTACTTC.

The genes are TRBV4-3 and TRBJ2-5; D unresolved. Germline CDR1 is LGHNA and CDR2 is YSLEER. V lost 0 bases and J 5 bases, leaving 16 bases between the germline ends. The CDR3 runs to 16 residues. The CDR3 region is CASSQDCAILGETQYF. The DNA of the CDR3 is TGCGCCAGCAGCCAAGATTGTGCGATACTGGGGGAGACCCAGTACTTC.

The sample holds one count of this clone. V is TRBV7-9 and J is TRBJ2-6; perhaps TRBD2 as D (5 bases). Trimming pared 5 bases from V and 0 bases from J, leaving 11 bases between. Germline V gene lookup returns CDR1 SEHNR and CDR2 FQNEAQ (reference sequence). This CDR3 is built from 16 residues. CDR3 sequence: CASSLVGDSGANVLTF. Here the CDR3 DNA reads TGTGCCAGCAGCCTCGTGGGAGACTCTGGGGCCAACGTCCTGACTTTC.

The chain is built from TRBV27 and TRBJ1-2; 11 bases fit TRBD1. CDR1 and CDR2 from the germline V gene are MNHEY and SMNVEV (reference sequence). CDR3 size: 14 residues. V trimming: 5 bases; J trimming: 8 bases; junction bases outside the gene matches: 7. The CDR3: CASSPGQGVGGYTF. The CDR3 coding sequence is TGTGCCAGCAGTCCGGGACAGGGGGTGGGGGGCTACACCTTC.

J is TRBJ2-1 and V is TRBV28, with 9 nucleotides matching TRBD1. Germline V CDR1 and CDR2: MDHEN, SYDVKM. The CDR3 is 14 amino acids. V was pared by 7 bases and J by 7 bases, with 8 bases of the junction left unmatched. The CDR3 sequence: CASTLTGGSNEQFF. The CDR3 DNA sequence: TGTGCCAGCACCTTGACAGGGGGAAGTAATGAGCAGTTCTTC.

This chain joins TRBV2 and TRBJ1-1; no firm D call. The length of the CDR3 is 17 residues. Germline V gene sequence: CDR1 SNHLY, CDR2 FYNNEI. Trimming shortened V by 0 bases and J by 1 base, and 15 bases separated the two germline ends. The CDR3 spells CASSEAPDGWGNTEAFF. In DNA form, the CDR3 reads TGTGCCAGCAGTGAAGCACCGGACGGCTGGGGGAACACTGAAGCTTTCTTT. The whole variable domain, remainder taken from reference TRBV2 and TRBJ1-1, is EPEVTQTPSHQVTQMGQEVILRCVPISNHLYFYWYRQILGQKVEFLVSFYNNEISEKSEIFDDQFSVERPDGSNFTLKIRSTKLEDSAMYFCASSEAPDGWGNTEAFFGQGTRLTVV.

CDR3 region: CASSLWDPQETQYF. The CDR3, as DNA: TGCGCCAGCAGCCTGTGGGATCCCCAAGAGACCCAGTACTTC. This sequence joins TRBV5-1 and TRBJ2-5; no definite D call. V lost 4 bases and J lost 1, with 11 bases in between. CDR1 is SGHRS, CDR2 YFSETQ, per germline. This CDR3 has 14 residues.

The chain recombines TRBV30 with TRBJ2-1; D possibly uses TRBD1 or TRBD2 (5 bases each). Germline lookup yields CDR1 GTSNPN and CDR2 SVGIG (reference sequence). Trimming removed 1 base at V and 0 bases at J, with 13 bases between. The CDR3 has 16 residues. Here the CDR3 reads CAWSGGMGTSYNEQFF. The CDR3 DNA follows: TGTGCCTGGAGTGGGGGTATGGGGACCTCCTACAATGAGCAGTTCTTC.

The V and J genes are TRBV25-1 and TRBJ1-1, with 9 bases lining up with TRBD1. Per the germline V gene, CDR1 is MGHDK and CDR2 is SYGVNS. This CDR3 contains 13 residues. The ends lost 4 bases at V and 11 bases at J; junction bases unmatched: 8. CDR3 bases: TGTGCCAGCAGTGGTACAGGGGGCGGGATGGCTTTCTTT. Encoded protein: CASSGTGGGMAFF.

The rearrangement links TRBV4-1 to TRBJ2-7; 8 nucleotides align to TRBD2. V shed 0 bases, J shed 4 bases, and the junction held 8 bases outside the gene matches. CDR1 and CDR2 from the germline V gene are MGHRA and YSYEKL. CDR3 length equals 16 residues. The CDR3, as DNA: TGCGCCAGCAGCCAAGATAGCGGGGCTAGCGGGTACGAGCAGTACTTC. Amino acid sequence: CASSQDSGASGYEQYF.

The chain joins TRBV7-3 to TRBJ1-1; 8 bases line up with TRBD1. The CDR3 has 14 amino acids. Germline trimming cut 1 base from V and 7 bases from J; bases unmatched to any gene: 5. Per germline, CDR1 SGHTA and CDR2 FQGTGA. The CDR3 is CASSLKTGVDEAFF. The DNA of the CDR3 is TGTGCCAGCAGCTTAAAGACAGGGGTCGATGAAGCTTTCTTT.

The CDR3 coding sequence is TGTGCCAGCAGCCCCCCGACTAGCAACTACGAGCAGTACTTC. Translating gives CASSPPTSNYEQYF. This rearrangement joins TRBV7-9 to TRBJ2-7, with 7 bases matching TRBD2. Germline loops: CDR1 SEHNR, CDR2 FQNEAQ (reference sequence). CDR3 length: 14 residues. V shed 5 bases, J shed 3 bases, and the junction held 7 bases outside the gene matches.

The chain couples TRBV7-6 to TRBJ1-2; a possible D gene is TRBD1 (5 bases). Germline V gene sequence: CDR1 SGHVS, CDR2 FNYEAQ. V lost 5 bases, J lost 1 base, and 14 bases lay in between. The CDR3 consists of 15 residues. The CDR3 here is CASSPPWGDNYGYTF. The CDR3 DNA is TGTGCCAGCAGCCCCCCATGGGGGGATAACTATGGCTACACCTTC.

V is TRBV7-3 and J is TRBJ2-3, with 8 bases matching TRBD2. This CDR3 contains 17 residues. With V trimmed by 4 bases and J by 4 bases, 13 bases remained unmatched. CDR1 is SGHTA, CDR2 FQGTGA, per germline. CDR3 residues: CASSSDGTSSGADTQYF. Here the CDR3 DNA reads TGTGCCAGCAGCTCCGACGGGACTAGTTCCGGGGCAGATACGCAGTATTTT. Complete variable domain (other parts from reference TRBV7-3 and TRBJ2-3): GAGVSQTPSNKVTEKGKYVELRCDPISGHTALYWYRQSLGQGPEFLIYFQGTGAADDSGLPNDRFFAVRPEGSVSTLKIQRTERGDSAVYLCASSSDGTSSGADTQYFGPGTRLTVL.

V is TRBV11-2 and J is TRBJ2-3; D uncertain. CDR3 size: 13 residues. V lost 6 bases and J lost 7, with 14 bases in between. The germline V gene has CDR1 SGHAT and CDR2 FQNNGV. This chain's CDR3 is CASRDRGENTQYF. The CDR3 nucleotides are TGTGCCAGCAGAGATCGTGGGGAAAATACGCAGTATTTT.

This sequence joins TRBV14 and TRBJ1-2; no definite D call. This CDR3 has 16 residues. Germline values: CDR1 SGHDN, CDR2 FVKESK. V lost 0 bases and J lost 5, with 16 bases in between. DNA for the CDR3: TGTGCCAGCAGCCAAGATTGGCAAGGTTACTTTTATGGCTACACCTTC. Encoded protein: CASSQDWQGYFYGYTF.

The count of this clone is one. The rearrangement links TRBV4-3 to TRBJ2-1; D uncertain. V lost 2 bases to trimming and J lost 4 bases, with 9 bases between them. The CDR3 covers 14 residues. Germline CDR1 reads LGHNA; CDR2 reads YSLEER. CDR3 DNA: TGCGCCAGCAGCCAACCTCCCCTTTACAATGAGCAGTTCTTC. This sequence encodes CASSQPPLYNEQFF.

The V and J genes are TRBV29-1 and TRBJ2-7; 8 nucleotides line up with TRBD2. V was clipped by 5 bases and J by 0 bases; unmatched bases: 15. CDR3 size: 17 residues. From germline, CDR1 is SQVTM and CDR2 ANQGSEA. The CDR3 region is CSVLGATGGRSSYEQYF. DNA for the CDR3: TGCAGCGTTCTAGGGGCGACTGGCGGGAGGAGCTCCTACGAGCAGTACTTC.

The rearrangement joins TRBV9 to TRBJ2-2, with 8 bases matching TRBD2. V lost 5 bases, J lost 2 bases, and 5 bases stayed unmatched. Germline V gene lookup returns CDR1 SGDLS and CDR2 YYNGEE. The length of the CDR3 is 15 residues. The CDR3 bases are TGTGCCAGCAGTGCCGGGACTAGTAACACCGGGGAGCTGTTTTTT. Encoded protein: CASSAGTSNTGELFF.

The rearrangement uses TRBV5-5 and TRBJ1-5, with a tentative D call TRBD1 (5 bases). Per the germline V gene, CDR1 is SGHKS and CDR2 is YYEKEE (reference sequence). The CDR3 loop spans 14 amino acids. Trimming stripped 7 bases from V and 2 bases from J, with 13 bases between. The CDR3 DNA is TGTGCCAGCGGCCCAGGGTTTGGCAATCAGCCCCAGCATTTT. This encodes CASGPGFGNQPQHF.

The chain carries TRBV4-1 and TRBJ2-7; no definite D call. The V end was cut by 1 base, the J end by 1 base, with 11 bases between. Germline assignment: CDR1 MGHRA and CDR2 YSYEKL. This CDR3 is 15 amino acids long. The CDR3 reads CASSQVPDQSYEQYF. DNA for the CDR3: TGCGCCAGCAGCCAAGTTCCGGACCAGTCCTACGAGCAGTACTTC.

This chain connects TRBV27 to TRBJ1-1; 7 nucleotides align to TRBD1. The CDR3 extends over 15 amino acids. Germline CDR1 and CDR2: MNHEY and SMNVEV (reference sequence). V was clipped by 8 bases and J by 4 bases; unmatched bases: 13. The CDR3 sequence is CASYRGRGLGTEAFF. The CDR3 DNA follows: TGTGCCAGCTATAGGGGGCGGGGGTTGGGCACTGAAGCTTTCTTT.

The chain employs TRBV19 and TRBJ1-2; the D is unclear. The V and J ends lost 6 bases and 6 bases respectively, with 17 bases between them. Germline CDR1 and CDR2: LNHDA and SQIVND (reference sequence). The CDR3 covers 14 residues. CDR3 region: CASSENGFDDGYTF. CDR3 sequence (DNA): TGTGCCAGTAGCGAAAACGGGTTCGACGATGGCTACACCTTC.

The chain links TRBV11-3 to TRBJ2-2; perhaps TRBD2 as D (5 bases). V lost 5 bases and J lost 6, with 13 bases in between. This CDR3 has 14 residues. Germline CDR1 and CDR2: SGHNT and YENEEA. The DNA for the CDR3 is TGTGCCAGCAGCCCACGGGATTCGGCCGGGGAGCTGTTTTTT. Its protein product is CASSPRDSAGELFF.

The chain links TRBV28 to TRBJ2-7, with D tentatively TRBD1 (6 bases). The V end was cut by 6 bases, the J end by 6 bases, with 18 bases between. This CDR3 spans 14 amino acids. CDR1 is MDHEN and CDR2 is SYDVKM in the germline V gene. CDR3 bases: TGTGCCAGCAGATCGGTACAGGGCACTGGCGAGCAGTACTTC. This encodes CASRSVQGTGEQYF.

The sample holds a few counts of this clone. The CDR3 loop reads CASSLKKMNTEAFF. CDR3 nucleotides: TGTGCCAGCAGCTTAAAAAAGATGAACACTGAAGCTTTCTTT. The chain is built from TRBV11-2 and TRBJ1-1; D remains unclear. The CDR3 runs 14 residues. V was shortened by 2 bases and J by 0 bases, with 7 bases between the two germline ends. Germline assignment: CDR1 SGHAT and CDR2 FQNNGV.

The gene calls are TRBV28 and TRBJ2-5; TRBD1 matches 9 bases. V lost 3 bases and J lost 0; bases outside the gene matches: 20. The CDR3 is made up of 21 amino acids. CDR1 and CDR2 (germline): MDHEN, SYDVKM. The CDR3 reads CASSLALWGQGRRRDQETQYF. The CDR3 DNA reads TGTGCCAGCAGTTTGGCGCTTTGGGGACAGGGTAGGAGAAGGGACCAAGAGACCCAGTACTTC.

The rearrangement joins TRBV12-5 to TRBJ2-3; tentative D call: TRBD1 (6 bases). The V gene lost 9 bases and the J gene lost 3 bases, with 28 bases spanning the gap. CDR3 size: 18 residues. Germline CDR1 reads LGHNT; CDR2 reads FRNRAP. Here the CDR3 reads CARVGERRGERGTDTQYF. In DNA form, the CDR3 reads TGTGCTAGAGTGGGGGAGAGACGTGGGGAAAGGGGGACAGATACGCAGTATTTT.

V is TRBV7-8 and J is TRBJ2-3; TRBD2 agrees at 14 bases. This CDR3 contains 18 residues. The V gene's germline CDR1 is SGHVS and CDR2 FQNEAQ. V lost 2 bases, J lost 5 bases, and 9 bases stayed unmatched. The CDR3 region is CASSLRLTSGRDIDTQYF. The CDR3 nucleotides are TGTGCCAGCAGCTTAAGATTGACTAGCGGGAGGGATATAGATACGCAGTATTTT.

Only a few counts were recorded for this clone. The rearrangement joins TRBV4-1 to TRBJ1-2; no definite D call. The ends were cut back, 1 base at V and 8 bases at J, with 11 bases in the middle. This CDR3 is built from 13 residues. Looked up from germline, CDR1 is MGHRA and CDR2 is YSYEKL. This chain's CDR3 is CASSQVGYGGYTF. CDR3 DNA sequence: TGCGCCAGCAGCCAAGTGGGTTATGGCGGCTACACCTTC.